This T cell receptor (beta chain) is drawn from a study of blood T cell repertoires in COVID-19. Overall study: Researchers got acute and convalescent COVID-19 samples from the United States, Italy and Spain. PBMCs, B-cell-depleted T cells, or T cells provided the cDNA or gDNA that made up the material.

Original processing methods: Quantification of nucleated cells was approximated via reference gene primer amplification. This table comes from immunoSEQ multiplex PCR, and its TCRdb copy is limited to in-frame clones, with some not included. D and trimming were read from the DNA, whereas the V and J calls and clone size are those reported in that table. The table has approximately 180,000 clones, more than 75% seen once. Participant reports of clinical history set cohort assignment. The table lists this clone with a count of one. This CDR3 contains 14 residues. V trimming: 3 bases; J trimming: 5 bases; junction bases outside the gene matches: 4. CDR1 is SGHDN and CDR2 is FVKESK in the germline V gene.

This clonotype originated in a human donor with acute COVID-19. The donor label of this sample is uncertain. The chain carries TRBV14 and TRBJ1-2, with 9 bases aligning to TRBD1. The source material was PBMCs or T cells enriched from blood (not recorded which). CDR3: CASSQNRGLYGYTF. CDR3 nucleotides: TGTGCCAGCAGCCAGAACAGGGGGCTTTATGGCTACACCTTC. The full variable domain, in which reference TRBV14 and TRBJ1-2 provide the parts outside the CDR3, is EAGVTQFPSHSVIEKGQTVTLRCDPISGHDNLYWYRRVMGKEIKFLLHFVKESKQDESGMPNNRFLAERTGGTYSTLKVQPAELEDSGVYFCASSQNRGLYGYTFGSGTRLTVV.